This note documents a single T cell receptor (beta chain) sequence. Its antigen is unknown. CDR1 is SGHTA and CDR2 is FQGTGA in the germline V gene. This CDR3 has 14 amino acids. V gave up 0 bases and J gave up 2 bases, with 7 bases separating them. Oncomine TCR Beta short-read sequencing was applied to DNA from cultured CD4+ T cells. Once CD4+ T cells had been cultured, genomic DNA was extracted from them. A single record per CDR3 protein comes from TCRdb applying MiXCR to the PCR reads. This table holds 7,000 to 10,000 distinct CDR3 sequences, under 35% found once. The data are from a study of vaccination and CD4 T cells after COVID-19. Study-wide context: The peptides that stimulated the cells were overlapping spike peptides from SARS-CoV-2, HCoV-NL63, HCoV-OC43 and HCoV-229E. Whole-study results and caveats: Post-infection sampling omitted early timepoints and covered relatively few convalescent patients.

Treatment defined: approximately 9-day PBMC culture with coronavirus spike peptide pools or control peptides (ViraFEST assay). Ahead of the COVID-19 pandemic (2011-2018), the CD4+ T cells of the unexposed donor were collected. With peptide pools, ViraFEST first expanded antigen-specific T cells and afterwards sequenced their TCRs. Source material: CD4+ T cells from blood, cultured in vitro. This clonotype was obtained from a human donor in good health. The chain carries TRBV7-3 and TRBJ1-1; D remains unclear. The CDR3 reads CASSLTSGNTEAFF. The DNA for the CDR3 is TGTGCCAGCAGCTTAACGTCGGGTAACACTGAAGCTTTCTTT.